Listed below are T cell receptor beta chains from one sample, sequenced in a study of blood T cell repertoires in COVID-19. This table comes from immunoSEQ multiplex PCR, and its TCRdb copy is limited to in-frame clones, with some not included. Altogether fewer than 150,000 clones are present, 85% being singletons, with the ten largest covering about 13%. Material for sequencing was peripheral blood. The receptors derive from a human donor in a cohort sampled during active COVID-19. The CDR3 runs from the conserved cysteine through the conserved F or W. Fields, in order: J gene, clone size, V gene, D gene, CDR3 DNA, CDR3 protein. D genes are given only for firm matches. Size values are once, few and many counts, or a class for expanded clones, and some rows have none.

>TRBJ1-1|.|TRBV5-1|.
TGCGCCAGCAGCTGGGGGGAGAACACTGAAGCTTTCTTT
CASSWGENTEAFF
>TRBJ1-3|.|TRBV5-5|.
TGTGCCAGCAGCTTGCCAGGGAACACCATATATTTT
CASSLPGNTIYF
>TRBJ1-2|.|TRBV28|TRBD1
TGTGCCAGCAGTTCCCGAGGACAGGCTCGCTATGGCTACACCTTC
CASSSRGQARYGYTF
>TRBJ1-2|once|TRBV9|.
TGTGCCAGCAGCGTAGCCTACTATGGCTACACCTTC
CASSVAYYGYTF
>TRBJ1-3|few|TRBV7-8|.
TGTGCCAGCACCAACCCATACAGGTCCGGCTCTGGAAACACCATATATTTT
CASTNPYRSGSGNTIYF
>TRBJ1-5|.|TRBV6-5|.
TGTGCCAGCTGGGAGGGAGGCCAGCCCCAGCATTTT
CASWEGGQPQHF
>TRBJ2-1|.|TRBV15|TRBD2
TGTGCCACCAGCAGAGATCGGGCTAGCGGGGGGAGACTGGATGAGCAGTTCTTC
CATSRDRASGGRLDEQFF
>TRBJ1-1|many|TRBV3-1/TRBV3-2|.
TGTGCCAGCAGCCAAGGGTCCCCAGGAGGGAACACTGAAGCTTTCTTT
CASSQGSPGGNTEAFF
>TRBJ1-4|.|TRBV18|.
TGTGCCAGCTCACGACAGGTGAATGAAAAACTGTTTTTT
CASSRQVNEKLFF
>TRBJ2-3|.|TRBV5-5|TRBD2
TGTGCCAGCAGCTTCAGACTAGCGGGGGGGCTTTATACGCAGTATTTT
CASSFRLAGGLYTQYF
>TRBJ2-7|.|TRBV7-9|.
TGTGCCAGCAGCTTAGTAGTCTACGAGCAGTACTTC
CASSLVVYEQYF
>TRBJ2-1|.|TRBV28|TRBD2
TGTGCCAGCAGCCCAAGCCAGGGAGGGAGGCGGAATGAGCAGTTCTTC
CASSPSQGGRRNEQFF
>TRBJ2-6|.|TRBV18|.
TGTGCCAGCTCACCACGAGGCGGTTCGGGGGCCAACGTCCTGACTTTC
CASSPRGGSGANVLTF
>TRBJ2-1|.|TRBV19|TRBD1
TGTGCCAGTAGTATAGCTGGGACAGGGATTAATGAGCAGTTCTTC
CASSIAGTGINEQFF
>TRBJ2-6|.|TRBV4-3|.
TGCGCCAGCAGCCAAGATTGGGGGGGGCTGGTTTCTGGGGCCAACGTCCTGACTTTC
CASSQDWGGLVSGANVLTF
>TRBJ1-1|.|TRBV7-2|TRBD1
TGTGCCAGCAGCTTAGGGGGACAGGGGGCTAGAACTGAAGCTTTCTTT
CASSLGGQGARTEAFF